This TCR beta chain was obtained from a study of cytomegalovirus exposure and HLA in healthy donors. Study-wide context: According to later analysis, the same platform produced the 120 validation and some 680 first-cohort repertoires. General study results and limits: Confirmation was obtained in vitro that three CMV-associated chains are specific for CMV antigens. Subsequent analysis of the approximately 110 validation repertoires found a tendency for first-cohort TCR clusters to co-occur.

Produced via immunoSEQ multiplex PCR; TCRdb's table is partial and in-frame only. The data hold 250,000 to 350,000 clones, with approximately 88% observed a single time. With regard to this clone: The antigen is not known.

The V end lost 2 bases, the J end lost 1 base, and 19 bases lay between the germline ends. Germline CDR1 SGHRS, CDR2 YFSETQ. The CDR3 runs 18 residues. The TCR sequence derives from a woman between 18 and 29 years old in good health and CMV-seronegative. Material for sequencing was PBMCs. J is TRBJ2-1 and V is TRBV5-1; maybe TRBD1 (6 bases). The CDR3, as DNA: TGCGCCAGCAGCTTTCGGACTCCAGGGGTTATATCCTACAATGAGCAGTTCTTC. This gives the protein CASSFRTPGVISYNEQFF.